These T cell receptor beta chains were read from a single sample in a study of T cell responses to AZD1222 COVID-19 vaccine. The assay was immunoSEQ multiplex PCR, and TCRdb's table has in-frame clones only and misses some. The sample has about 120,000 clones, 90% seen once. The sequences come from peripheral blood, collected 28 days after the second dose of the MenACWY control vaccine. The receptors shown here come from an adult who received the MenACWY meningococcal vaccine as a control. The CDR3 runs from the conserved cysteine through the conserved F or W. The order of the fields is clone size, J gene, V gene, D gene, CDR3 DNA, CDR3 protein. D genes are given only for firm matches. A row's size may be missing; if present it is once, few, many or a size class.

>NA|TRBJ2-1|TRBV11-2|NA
TGTGCCAGCAGGCGGCTGGGCTACAATGAGCAGTTCTTC
CASRRLGYNEQFF
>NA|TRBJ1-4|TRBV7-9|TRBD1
TGTGCCAGCAGCTTGACAGGGGGAAAAACTAATGAAAAACTGTTTTTT
CASSLTGGKTNEKLFF
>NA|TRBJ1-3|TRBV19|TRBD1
TGTGCCAGTGGCCTGGGACAGGGGAACACCATATATTTT
CASGLGQGNTIYF
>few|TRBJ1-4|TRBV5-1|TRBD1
TGCGCCAGCAGTCAGGACAGGGCTAATGAAAAACTGTTTTTT
CASSQDRANEKLFF
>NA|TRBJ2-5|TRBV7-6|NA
TGTGCCAGCAGCCAGCGGACTGGATGGGGTGGGGACCAGTACTTC
CASSQRTGWGGDQYF
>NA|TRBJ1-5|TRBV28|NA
TGTGCCAGCAGTGCACACGGACGGCCCCAGCATTTT
CASSAHGRPQHF
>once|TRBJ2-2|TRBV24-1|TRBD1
TGTGCCACCACCGGACAGGGGAACACCGGGGAGCTGTTTTTT
CATTGQGNTGELFF
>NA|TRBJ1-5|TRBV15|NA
TGTGCCACCAGCAGAGAGAATCAGCCCCAGCATTTT
CATSRENQPQHF
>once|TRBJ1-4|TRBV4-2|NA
TGTGCCAGCAGCCAAGGAAGCGCGGGCTCAATCCTCGAAAAACTGTTTTTT
CASSQGSAGSILEKLFF
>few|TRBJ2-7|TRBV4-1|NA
TGCGCCAGCAGCCAAAGACCTCTCAGCTCCTACGAGCAGTACTTC
CASSQRPLSSYEQYF
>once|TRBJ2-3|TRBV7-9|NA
TGTGCCAGCAGCCCATCAGGGGGGGGCACAGATACGCAGTATTTT
CASSPSGGGTDTQYF
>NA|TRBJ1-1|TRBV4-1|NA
TGCGCCAGCAGCCAGACGACAGGTACCATTGAAGCTTTCTTT
CASSQTTGTIEAFF
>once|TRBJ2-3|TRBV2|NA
TGTGCCAGCAGTGAGGGGCAGGGGCCCAGCACAGATACGCAGTATTTT
CASSEGQGPSTDTQYF
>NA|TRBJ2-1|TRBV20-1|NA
TGCAGTGCTAGGATGGGCAATGAGCAGTTCTTC
CSARMGNEQFF
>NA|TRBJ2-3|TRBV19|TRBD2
TGTGCCAGTAGTATTGAGGCTAGCGGGGGAACAGATACGCAGTATTTT
CASSIEASGGTDTQYF
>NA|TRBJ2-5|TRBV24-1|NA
TGTGCCACCAGTGATCCCGATGAGGGAGGCCCGGAGACCCAGTACTTC
CATSDPDEGGPETQYF
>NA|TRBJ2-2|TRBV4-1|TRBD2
TGCGCCAGCAGCCAAGATTTATTCGGACTAGCGGCTCCCACCGGGGAGCTGTTTTTT
CASSQDLFGLAAPTGELFF
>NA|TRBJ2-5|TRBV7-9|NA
TGTGCCAGCAGCTTACAAGAGACCCAGTACTTC
CASSLQETQYF
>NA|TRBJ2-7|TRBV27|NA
TGTGCCAGCAGTGCCCTGGGAGGCTACGAGCAGTACTTC
CASSALGGYEQYF
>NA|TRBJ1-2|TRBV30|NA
TGTGCCTGGAGTGTACCGTATGGCTACACCTTC
CAWSVPYGYTF
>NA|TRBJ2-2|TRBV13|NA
TGTGCCAGCAGCCAAGTGGCCGGGGAGCTGTTTTTT
CASSQVAGELFF
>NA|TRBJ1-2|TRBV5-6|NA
TGTGCCAGCAGCTTGTTCGCGACTGTCGACTATGGCTACACCTTC
CASSLFATVDYGYTF
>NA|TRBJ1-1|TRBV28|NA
TGTGCCAGCAGTTTAAGTAGCTTGAACACTGAAGCTTTCTTT
CASSLSSLNTEAFF
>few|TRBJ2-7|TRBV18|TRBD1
TGTGCCAGCTCACCCTCCGACAGGGCCTACGAGCAGTACTTC
CASSPSDRAYEQYF
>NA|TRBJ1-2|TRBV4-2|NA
TGTGCCAGCAGCCAATCCGGTAGGGCTAACTATGGCTACACCTTC
CASSQSGRANYGYTF
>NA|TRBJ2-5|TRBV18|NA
TGTGCCAGCTCACCGACCCTCCAAGAGACCCAGTACTTC
CASSPTLQETQYF
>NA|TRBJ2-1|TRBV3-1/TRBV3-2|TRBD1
TGTGCCAGCAGCCAGGGGGACAGGGGCTACAATGAGCAGTTCTTC
CASSQGDRGYNEQFF
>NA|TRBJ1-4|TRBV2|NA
TGTGCCAGCACCAACACACTCGCAACTAATGAAAAACTGTTTTTT
CASTNTLATNEKLFF
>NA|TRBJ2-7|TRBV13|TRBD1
TGTGCCAGCAGCTTGGCCGGGACAGGGCTTGTCTCCTACGAGCAGTACTTC
CASSLAGTGLVSYEQYF
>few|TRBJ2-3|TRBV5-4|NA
TGTGCCAGCAGCTTTAGCACAGATACGCAGTATTTT
CASSFSTDTQYF
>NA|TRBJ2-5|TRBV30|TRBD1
TGTGCCTGGAGCGCACTACCCCTCGACAGGGACCAAGAGACCCAGTACTTC
CAWSALPLDRDQETQYF
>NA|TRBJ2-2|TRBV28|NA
TGTGCCAGCAGATCCCCCGTTTCCGGGGAGCTGTTTTTT
CASRSPVSGELFF
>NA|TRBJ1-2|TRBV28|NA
TGTGCCAGCAGTTTACCCCAGGGGAACTATGGCTACACCTTC
CASSLPQGNYGYTF
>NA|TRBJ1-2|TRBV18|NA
TGTGCCAGCTCGCCGGACCAAAATGGCTACACCTTC
CASSPDQNGYTF
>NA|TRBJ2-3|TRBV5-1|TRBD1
TGCGCCAGCAAAGAGCTAGCTAGGGGGCATAGCACAGATACGCAGTATTTT
CASKELARGHSTDTQYF
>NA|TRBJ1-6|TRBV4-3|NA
TGCGCCAGCAGCCAAGAGGAGGGGACTTATAATTCACCCCTCCACTTT
CASSQEEGTYNSPLHF
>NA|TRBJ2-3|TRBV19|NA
TGTGCCAGTAGTATTACAGATAGCACAGATACGCAGTATTTT
CASSITDSTDTQYF
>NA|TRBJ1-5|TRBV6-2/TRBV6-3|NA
TGTGCCAGCAGTCCGTGGAGAGAGAGCAATCAGCCCCAGCATTTT
CASSPWRESNQPQHF
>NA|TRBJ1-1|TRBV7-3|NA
TGTGCCAGCAGCTTACAGGGGATGAACACTGAAGCTTTCTTT
CASSLQGMNTEAFF
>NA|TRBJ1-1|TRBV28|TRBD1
TGTGCCAGCAAAGCTCCGGACAGGGAGAACACTGAAGCTTTCTTT
CASKAPDRENTEAFF
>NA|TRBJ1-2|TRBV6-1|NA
TGTGCCAGCAGTGAAGCGGTGGCTCTAAGCTATGGCTACACCTTC
CASSEAVALSYGYTF
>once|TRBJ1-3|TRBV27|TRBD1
TGTGCCAGCAGACGGACAGGGGGAAACACCATATATTTT
CASRRTGGNTIYF
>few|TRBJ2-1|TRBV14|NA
TGTGCCAGCAGCCAAGATACGCTCTCCCCCACGTACAATGAGCAGTTCTTC
CASSQDTLSPTYNEQFF
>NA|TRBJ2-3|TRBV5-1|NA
TGCGCCAGCAGCTTGGAAGGATCGCACACAGATACGCAGTATTTT
CASSLEGSHTDTQYF
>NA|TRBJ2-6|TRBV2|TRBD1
TGTGCCAGCAGTGAGGGACAGGGCTCTGGGGCCAACGTCCTGACTTTC
CASSEGQGSGANVLTF
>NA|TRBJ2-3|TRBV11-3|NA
TGTGCCAGCAGCTTACGGGCCGGCCAAGGAGATACGCAGTATTTT
CASSLRAGQGDTQYF
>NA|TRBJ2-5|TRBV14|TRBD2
TGTGCCAGCAGCGCCCGACTAGCGGGGGGCGAGACCCAGTACTTC
CASSARLAGGETQYF
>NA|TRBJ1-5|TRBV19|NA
TGTGCCAGTAGTATAGTCGACAATCAGCCCCAGCATTTT
CASSIVDNQPQHF
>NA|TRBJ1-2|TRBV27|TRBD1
TGTGCCAGCAGTTCACGACAGGGGGCGCGAGGTTCGGATGGCTACACCTTC
CASSSRQGARGSDGYTF
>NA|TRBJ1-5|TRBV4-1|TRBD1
TGCGCCACCAGCCAACAGGGGGCGAGAGGCAATCAGCCCCAGCATTTT
CATSQQGARGNQPQHF
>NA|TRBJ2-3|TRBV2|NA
TGTGCCAGCAGGCGTTTCTTAAGGACAGCAAAGGCCACAGATACGCAGTATTTT
CASRRFLRTAKATDTQYF
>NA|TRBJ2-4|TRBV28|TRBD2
TGTGCCAGCAGTTCCCCTCCTAGCGGGAGTACTCAAAACATTCAGTACTTC
CASSSPPSGSTQNIQYF